This is a list of T cell receptor beta chains from one sample in a study of T cell responses to AZD1222 COVID-19 vaccine. Only in-frame clones appear in the TCRdb table, and some are missing; sequencing was by immunoSEQ multiplex PCR. The profile shows 110,000 to 150,000 clones, just over 90% of them singletons. The sequencing used peripheral blood, collected on day 0 of AZD1222 vaccination. These receptor sequences come from an adult in good health. The CDR3 runs from the conserved cysteine through the conserved F or W. The D gene is left open where the match is weak. Not every row has a clone size; where given, it reads once, few, many or a size class.

V gene	J gene	D gene	clone size	CDR3 protein	CDR3 DNA
TRBV6-1	TRBJ1-2	.	once	CASSEWGSIEGYTF	TGTGCCAGCAGTGAGTGGGGGAGTATCGAAGGCTACACCTTC
TRBV6-5	TRBJ2-7	TRBD2	few	CASSYSSGGLYEQYF	TGTGCCAGCAGTTACTCTAGCGGGGGACTCTACGAGCAGTACTTC
TRBV13	TRBJ2-7	TRBD2	.	CASSMGLGPSYEQYF	TGTGCCAGCAGCATGGGACTAGGGCCTTCCTACGAGCAGTACTTC
TRBV5-1	TRBJ1-2	.	.	CASSLRAVNELGGYGYTF	TGCGCCAGCAGCTTGAGGGCGGTCAACGAATTAGGTGGCTATGGCTACACCTTC
TRBV19	TRBJ1-2	.	once	CASSIRAKVSHGYTF	TGTGCCAGTAGTATTAGGGCTAAAGTTTCGCATGGCTACACCTTC
TRBV7-9	TRBJ1-6	.	.	CASGRTDAHSPLHF	TGTGCCAGCGGCAGGACTGATGCTCATTCACCCCTCCACTTT
TRBV18	TRBJ1-1	TRBD1	.	CASSPPTGGVNTEAFF	TGTGCCAGCTCACCACCGACAGGGGGCGTGAACACTGAAGCTTTCTTT
TRBV7-3	TRBJ1-5	.	few	CASSLSPLEGGTYSNQPQHF	TGTGCCAGCAGCTTAAGCCCTCTTGAGGGGGGCACGTATAGCAATCAGCCCCAGCATTTT
TRBV30	TRBJ2-7	.	.	CAWRLGRGASYEQYF	TGTGCCTGGAGACTGGGACGGGGGGCCTCCTACGAGCAGTACTTC
TRBV30	TRBJ1-1	.	once	CAWSRTNTEAFF	TGTGCCTGGAGTAGAACCAACACTGAAGCTTTCTTT
TRBV4-1	TRBJ1-2	.	.	CASSQGLHGYTF	TGCGCCAGCAGCCAAGGTTTGCATGGCTACACCTTC
TRBV11-3	TRBJ2-5	TRBD2	.	CASSLNGGETQYF	TGTGCCAGCAGCTTGAACGGGGGGGAGACCCAGTACTTC
TRBV9	TRBJ2-2	TRBD2	.	CASSPRAGGLNTGELFF	TGTGCCAGCAGCCCCCGGGCGGGGGGCCTGAACACCGGGGAGCTGTTTTTT
TRBV4-1	TRBJ1-1	.	.	CASSQVWGSTEAFF	TGCGCCAGCAGCCAAGTTTGGGGGAGCACTGAAGCTTTCTTT
TRBV4-1	TRBJ1-5	.	.	CASSQDLSQPQHF	TGCGCCAGCAGCCAAGACCTATCTCAGCCCCAGCATTTT
TRBV30	TRBJ1-6	.	.	CAWRVTLNSPLHF	TGTGCCTGGAGAGTTACGCTCAATTCACCCCTCCACTTT
TRBV5-4	TRBJ1-5	.	.	CASSLGQHPNQPQHF	TGTGCCAGCAGCTTGGGACAGCATCCAAATCAGCCCCAGCATTTT
TRBV18	TRBJ2-1	.	.	CASSPRDNEQFF	TGTGCCAGCTCACCAAGGGACAATGAGCAGTTCTTC
TRBV5-4	TRBJ2-5	TRBD2	.	CASSLLTSGGQETQYF	TGTGCCAGCAGCCTCCTCACTAGCGGGGGGCAAGAGACCCAGTACTTC
TRBV11-2	TRBJ2-7	.	.	CASSLDLGPTYEQYF	TGTGCCAGCAGCTTAGATTTGGGCCCGACCTACGAGCAGTACTTC
TRBV9	TRBJ2-7	TRBD1	.	CASSVEGQPSYEQYF	TGTGCCAGCAGCGTAGAGGGACAGCCTTCCTACGAGCAGTACTTC
TRBV28	TRBJ1-5	.	.	CASSAWGANQPQHF	TGTGCCAGCAGTGCGTGGGGGGCAAATCAGCCCCAGCATTTT
TRBV7-9	TRBJ1-4	.	once	CASSPRPQGLSTNEKLFF	TGTGCCAGCAGCCCCAGGCCACAGGGATTATCTACTAATGAAAAACTGTTTTTT
TRBV11-2	TRBJ2-1	TRBD2	.	CASSPLVMTSGGYEQFF	TGTGCCAGCAGCCCACTGGTTATGACTAGCGGGGGCTATGAGCAGTTCTTC
TRBV6-1	TRBJ1-4	.	.	CASSEWTGGNEKLFF	TGTGCCAGCAGTGAGTGGACTGGGGGCAATGAAAAACTGTTTTTT
TRBV5-3	TRBJ2-6	TRBD2	.	CARSYSGSSSGANVLTF	TGTGCCAGAAGCTATAGCGGGAGCAGCTCTGGGGCCAACGTCCTGACTTTC
TRBV9	TRBJ2-2	.	.	CASSAPNTGELFF	TGTGCCAGCAGCGCTCCGAACACCGGGGAGCTGTTTTTT
TRBV2	TRBJ2-5	TRBD1	.	CASREKTGQETQYF	TGTGCCAGCAGGGAAAAGACAGGGCAAGAGACCCAGTACTTC
TRBV13	TRBJ1-1	.	once	CASSPSLAGNTEAFF	TGTGCCAGCAGCCCCTCTTTGGCGGGGAACACTGAAGCTTTCTTT
TRBV6-6	TRBJ2-5	.	once	CASSYPAQETQYF	TGTGCCAGCAGTTACCCGGCCCAAGAGACCCAGTACTTC
TRBV6-1	TRBJ1-5	.	.	CASSARGPPLSNQPQHF	TGTGCCAGCAGTGCTAGGGGACCACCCTTATCAAATCAGCCCCAGCATTTT
TRBV4-1	TRBJ1-2	.	.	CASSQPRLNYGYTF	TGCGCCAGCAGCCAACCGCGCTTGAACTATGGCTACACCTTC
TRBV18	TRBJ2-7	.	.	CASSPSGFYEQYF	TGTGCCAGCTCACCATCGGGGTTCTACGAGCAGTACTTC
TRBV7-3	TRBJ2-1	TRBD1	.	CASSARQGYYNEQFF	TGTGCCAGCAGCGCCCGACAGGGTTATTACAATGAGCAGTTCTTC
TRBV18	TRBJ2-7	.	.	CASSPTTAALPYEQYF	TGTGCCAGCTCGCCAACGACAGCGGCTCTACCCTACGAGCAGTACTTC
TRBV27	TRBJ1-4	.	.	CASSSLGPPRGEKLFF	TGTGCCAGCAGTTCTCTTGGCCCCCCCCGGGGTGAAAAACTGTTTTTT
TRBV4-1	TRBJ1-6	.	.	CASSDYWPPPPSPLHF	TGCGCCAGCAGCGACTATTGGCCGCCGCCTCCTTCACCCCTCCACTTT